These T cell receptor beta chains were read from a single sample in a study of vaccination effects on CD4 cells after COVID-19. Their cognate antigens are unknown. Data came from immunoSEQ multiplex PCR; TCRdb stores just in-frame clones and leaves some out. The profile shows 70,000 to 85,000 clones, 75% to 85% of them singletons. The source was CD4+ T cells from PBMCs cultured with HCoV-229E spike peptides, collected after COVID-19 vaccination. The receptors were gathered from a human donor who received a COVID-19 vaccine. Each CDR3 is given with its conserved first and last residue. A D gene is named only where the DNA matches it firmly. Clone size is given for some rows only: seen once, a few or many times, or a class if the clone is expanded.

J gene: TRBJ1-2
D gene: NA
V gene: TRBV7-2
clone size: NA
CDR3 DNA: TGTGCCAGCAGCAACCCACGGGACACCCACGGAGGGAGTAACTATGGCTACACCTTC
CDR3 protein: CASSNPRDTHGGSNYGYTF

J gene: TRBJ2-1
D gene: TRBD1
V gene: TRBV5-1
clone size: NA
CDR3 DNA: TGCGCCAGCAGCTTAGACAGGGTACGCAATGAGCAGTTCTTC
CDR3 protein: CASSLDRVRNEQFF

J gene: TRBJ2-3
D gene: NA
V gene: TRBV10-2
clone size: NA
CDR3 DNA: TGCGCCAGCAGTGAGGGCGGCCGCACAGATACGCAGTATTTT
CDR3 protein: CASSEGGRTDTQYF

J gene: TRBJ2-4
D gene: TRBD2
V gene: TRBV7-2
clone size: NA
CDR3 DNA: TGTGCCAGCAGCTTAGGGCAGGGACTAGCGGGTGCGCAGGGGATTCAGTACTTC
CDR3 protein: CASSLGQGLAGAQGIQYF

J gene: TRBJ1-5
D gene: TRBD1
V gene: TRBV19
clone size: few
CDR3 DNA: TGTGCCAGTGCTCCGGGACAGGGTTCCAGTAGCAATCAGCCCCAGCATTTT
CDR3 protein: CASAPGQGSSSNQPQHF

J gene: TRBJ1-5
D gene: TRBD1
V gene: TRBV2
clone size: many
CDR3 DNA: TGTGCCAGCACCTCGGGGACAGCTGGCAATCAGCCCCAGCATTTT
CDR3 protein: CASTSGTAGNQPQHF

J gene: TRBJ1-1
D gene: NA
V gene: TRBV18
clone size: NA
CDR3 DNA: TGTGCCAGCTCCCTTAACAGTGGGGGGACTGAAGCTTTCTTT
CDR3 protein: CASSLNSGGTEAFF

J gene: TRBJ1-2
D gene: TRBD1
V gene: TRBV5-6
clone size: NA
CDR3 DNA: TGTGCCAGCAGACTTGACACCGGGACAGGGGCCTATGGCTACACCTTC
CDR3 protein: CASRLDTGTGAYGYTF

J gene: TRBJ2-2
D gene: TRBD2
V gene: TRBV11-2
clone size: NA
CDR3 DNA: TGTGCCAGCAGCTCTCTCGCGGGGGGGAACACCGGGGAGCTGTTTTTT
CDR3 protein: CASSSLAGGNTGELFF

J gene: TRBJ1-6
D gene: TRBD1
V gene: TRBV9
clone size: NA
CDR3 DNA: TGTGCCAGCAGCCCACAGGGGTCTAATTCACCCCTCCACTTT
CDR3 protein: CASSPQGSNSPLHF

J gene: TRBJ1-2
D gene: NA
V gene: TRBV3-1/TRBV3-2
clone size: NA
CDR3 DNA: TGTGCCAGCAGCCAAGGAAGCGCGAACTATGGCTACACCTTC
CDR3 protein: CASSQGSANYGYTF

J gene: TRBJ1-6
D gene: NA
V gene: TRBV25-1
clone size: few
CDR3 DNA: TGTGCCAGCAGTGGACGGGATAATTCACCCCTCCACTTT
CDR3 protein: CASSGRDNSPLHF

J gene: TRBJ1-3
D gene: NA
V gene: TRBV5-1
clone size: NA
CDR3 DNA: TGCGCCAGCAGCCGTCATTTGGACAGTACGAACACCATATATTTT
CDR3 protein: CASSRHLDSTNTIYF

J gene: TRBJ2-3
D gene: NA
V gene: TRBV12-2
clone size: few
CDR3 DNA: TGTGCAAGTCGCTTTGGACAGGGAGGCGATACGCAGTATTTT
CDR3 protein: CASRFGQGGDTQYF

J gene: TRBJ1-1
D gene: NA
V gene: TRBV10-1
clone size: few
CDR3 DNA: TGCGCCAGCAGTGAGTCGAGGACAGCGAACACTGAAGCTTTCTTT
CDR3 protein: CASSESRTANTEAFF

J gene: TRBJ2-5
D gene: TRBD2
V gene: TRBV4-1
clone size: NA
CDR3 DNA: TGCGCCAGCAGCCAAGATGGGTTAGCGGGGGGGCTCGGCTACCAAGAGACCCAGTACTTC
CDR3 protein: CASSQDGLAGGLGYQETQYF

J gene: TRBJ1-2
D gene: NA
V gene: TRBV5-1
clone size: few
CDR3 DNA: TGCGCCAGCAGCTTGGCCGCCTCTTCTAGTAACTATGGCTACACCTTC
CDR3 protein: CASSLAASSSNYGYTF

J gene: TRBJ2-5
D gene: TRBD2
V gene: TRBV5-1
clone size: NA
CDR3 DNA: TGCGCCAGCAGCTTGTCTACTAGCGGGGGAGACCCCAGAGAGACCCAGTACTTC
CDR3 protein: CASSLSTSGGDPRETQYF

J gene: TRBJ1-6
D gene: NA
V gene: TRBV27
clone size: NA
CDR3 DNA: TGTGCCAGCAGTTTATCTCGGTGGAGGAGCTCCTATAATTCACCCCTCCACTTT
CDR3 protein: CASSLSRWRSSYNSPLHF

J gene: TRBJ2-1
D gene: NA
V gene: TRBV20-1
clone size: NA
CDR3 DNA: TGCAGTGCTAGACTATACAATGAGCAGTTCTTC
CDR3 protein: CSARLYNEQFF

J gene: TRBJ1-1
D gene: NA
V gene: TRBV5-1
clone size: NA
CDR3 DNA: TGCGCCAGCAGCTTGAGGGGGAACACTGAAGCTTTCTTT
CDR3 protein: CASSLRGNTEAFF

J gene: TRBJ1-4
D gene: NA
V gene: TRBV7-9
clone size: NA
CDR3 DNA: TGTGCCAGCAGCTTAGAAGGGGGGGCAACTAATGAAAAACTGTTTTTT
CDR3 protein: CASSLEGGATNEKLFF

J gene: TRBJ1-5
D gene: TRBD1
V gene: TRBV5-1
clone size: NA
CDR3 DNA: TGCGCCAGCAGCGCGGGACAGAATAGCAATCAGCCCCAGCATTTT
CDR3 protein: CASSAGQNSNQPQHF

J gene: TRBJ1-6
D gene: NA
V gene: TRBV2
clone size: NA
CDR3 DNA: TGTGCCAGCAGTCCCAGGGGTAGCGGTAATTCACCCCTCCACTTT
CDR3 protein: CASSPRGSGNSPLHF

J gene: TRBJ2-3
D gene: NA
V gene: TRBV3-1/TRBV3-2
clone size: NA
CDR3 DNA: TGTGCCAGCAGCCATGGGGGGCACACAGATACGCAGTATTTT
CDR3 protein: CASSHGGHTDTQYF

J gene: TRBJ1-2
D gene: NA
V gene: TRBV25-1
clone size: NA
CDR3 DNA: TGTGCCAGCAGTGGCGTCGACAGGATCTATGGCTACACCTTC
CDR3 protein: CASSGVDRIYGYTF